This T cell receptor beta chain was captured by sequencing in a study of blood T cells in healthy people across ages. Study observations and caveats: From one million sequenced T cells, diversity estimates were lower bounds.

As for this clonotype: Its antigen remains unidentified.

Primed by a sample-barcoded 5' primer and a J-beta primer mix, a second PCR proceeded for roughly 6 to 12 cycles. One entry per CDR3 protein results from TCRdb running MiXCR on the 5' RACE reads. The sample yields hundreds of thousands of distinct CDR3 sequences, 24% seen once. Germline V gene sequence: CDR1 LGHNA, CDR2 YSLEER. The CDR3 length is 13 residues. With 4 bases removed from V and 1 base from J, the gap between germline ends came to 7 bases. This sample also belongs to another study, concerning T cells of mothers and their children. Per that paper: Five to seven children, together with their three healthy Caucasian mothers, made up the donors.

Sequencing was performed on blood. The chain employs TRBV4-3 and TRBJ1-1; no firm D call. The receptor comes from a boy younger than 18 in good health. DNA for the CDR3: TGCGCCAGCAGCCGAGCATCGAACACTGAAGCTTTCTTT. Its translation is CASSRASNTEAFF.